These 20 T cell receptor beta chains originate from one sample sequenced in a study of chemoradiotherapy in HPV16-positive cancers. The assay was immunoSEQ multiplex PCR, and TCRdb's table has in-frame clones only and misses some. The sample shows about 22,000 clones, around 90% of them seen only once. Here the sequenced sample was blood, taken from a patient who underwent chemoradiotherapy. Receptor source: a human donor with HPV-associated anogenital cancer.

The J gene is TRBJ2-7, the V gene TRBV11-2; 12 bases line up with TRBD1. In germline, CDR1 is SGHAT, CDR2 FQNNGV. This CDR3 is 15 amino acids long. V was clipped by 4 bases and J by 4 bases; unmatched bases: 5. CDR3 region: CASSWDRGRGYEQYV. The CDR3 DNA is TGTGCCAGCAGCTGGGACAGGGGGCGCGGGTACGAGCAGTACGTC.

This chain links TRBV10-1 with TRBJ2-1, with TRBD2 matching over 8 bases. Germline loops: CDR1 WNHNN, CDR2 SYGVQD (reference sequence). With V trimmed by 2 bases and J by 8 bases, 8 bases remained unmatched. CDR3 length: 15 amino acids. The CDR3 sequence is CASSEMGTRLDEQFF. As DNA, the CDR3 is TGCGCCAGCAGTGAGATGGGGACTAGACTCGATGAGCAGTTCTTC.

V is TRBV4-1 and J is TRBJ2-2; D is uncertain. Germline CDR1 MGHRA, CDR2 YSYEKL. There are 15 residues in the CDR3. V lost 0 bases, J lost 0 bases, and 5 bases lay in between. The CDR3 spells CASSQDQANTGELFF. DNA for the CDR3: TGCGCCAGCAGCCAAGATCAAGCGAACACCGGGGAGCTGTTTTTT.

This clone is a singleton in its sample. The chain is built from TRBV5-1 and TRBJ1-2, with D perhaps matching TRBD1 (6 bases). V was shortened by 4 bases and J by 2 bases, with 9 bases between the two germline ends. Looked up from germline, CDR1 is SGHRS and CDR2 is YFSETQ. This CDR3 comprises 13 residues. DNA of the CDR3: TGCGCCAGCAGCGAAACAGGGAACTATGGCTACACCTTC. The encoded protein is CASSETGNYGYTF. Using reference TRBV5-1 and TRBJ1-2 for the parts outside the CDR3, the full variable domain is KAGVTQTPRYLIKTRGQQVTLSCSPISGHRSVSWYQQTPGQGLQFLFEYFSETQRNKGNFPGRFSGRQFSNSRSEMNVSTLELGDSALYLCASSETGNYGYTFGSGTRLTVV.

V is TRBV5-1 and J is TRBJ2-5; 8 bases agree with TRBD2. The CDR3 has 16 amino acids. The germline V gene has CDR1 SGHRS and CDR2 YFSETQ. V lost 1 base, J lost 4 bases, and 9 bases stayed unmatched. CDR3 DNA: TGCGCCAGCAGCTTGCCCGGGGGGGCCCTGGGAGAGACCCAGTACTTC. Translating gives CASSLPGGALGETQYF.

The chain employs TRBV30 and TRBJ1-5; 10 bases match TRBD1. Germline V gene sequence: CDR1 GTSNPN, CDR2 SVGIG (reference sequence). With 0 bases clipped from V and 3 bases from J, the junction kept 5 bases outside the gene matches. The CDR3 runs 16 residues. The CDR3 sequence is CAWSVKGQGINQPQHF. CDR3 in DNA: TGTGCCTGGAGTGTAAAGGGACAGGGGATCAATCAGCCCCAGCATTTT.

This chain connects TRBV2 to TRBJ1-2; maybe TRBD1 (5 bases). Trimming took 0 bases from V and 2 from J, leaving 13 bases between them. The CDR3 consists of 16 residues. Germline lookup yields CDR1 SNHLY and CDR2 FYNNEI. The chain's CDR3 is CASSEALPGTNYGYTF. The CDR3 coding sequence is TGTGCCAGCAGTGAAGCGCTCCCAGGGACCAACTATGGCTACACCTTC.

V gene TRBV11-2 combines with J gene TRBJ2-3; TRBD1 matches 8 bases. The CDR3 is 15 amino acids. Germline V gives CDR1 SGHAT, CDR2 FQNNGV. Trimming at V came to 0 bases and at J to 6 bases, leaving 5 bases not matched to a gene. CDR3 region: CASSLDRDRRDTQYF. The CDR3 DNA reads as TGTGCCAGCAGCTTAGACCGGGACAGGCGGGATACGCAGTATTTT.

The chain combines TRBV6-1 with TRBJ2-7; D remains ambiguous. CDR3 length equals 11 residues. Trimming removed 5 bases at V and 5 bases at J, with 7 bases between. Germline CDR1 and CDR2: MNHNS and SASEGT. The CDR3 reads CASSKVDEQYF. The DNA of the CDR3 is TGTGCCAGCAGTAAGGTCGACGAGCAGTACTTC.

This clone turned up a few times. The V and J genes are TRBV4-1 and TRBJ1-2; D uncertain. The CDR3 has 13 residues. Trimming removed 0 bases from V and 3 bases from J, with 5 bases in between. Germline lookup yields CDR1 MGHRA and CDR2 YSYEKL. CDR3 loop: CASSQEADYGYTF. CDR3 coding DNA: TGCGCCAGCAGCCAAGAGGCGGACTATGGCTACACCTTC.

The CDR3 nucleotides read TGTGCCAGCAGCTTGGCCACAGGACTTAATGAAAAACTGTTTTTT. Amino acids: CASSLATGLNEKLFF. The chain has TRBV5-5 and TRBJ1-4; maybe TRBD1 (5 bases). This CDR3 has 15 residues. Germline V CDR1 and CDR2: SGHKS, YYEKEE (reference sequence). V was clipped by 0 bases and J by 4 bases, with 10 bases between them.

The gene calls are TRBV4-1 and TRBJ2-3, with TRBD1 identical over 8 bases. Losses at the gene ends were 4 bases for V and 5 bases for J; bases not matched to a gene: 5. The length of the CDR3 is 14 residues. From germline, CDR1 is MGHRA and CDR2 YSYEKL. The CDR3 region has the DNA TGCGCCAGCAGCCTGACAGGGGAGAAAGATACGCAGTATTTT. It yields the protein CASSLTGEKDTQYF.

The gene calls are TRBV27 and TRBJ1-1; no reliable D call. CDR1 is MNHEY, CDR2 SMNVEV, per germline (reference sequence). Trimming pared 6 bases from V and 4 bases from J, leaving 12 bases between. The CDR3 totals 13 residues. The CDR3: CASRELPTTEAFF. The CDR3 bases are TGTGCCAGCAGGGAGTTGCCAACCACTGAAGCTTTCTTT.

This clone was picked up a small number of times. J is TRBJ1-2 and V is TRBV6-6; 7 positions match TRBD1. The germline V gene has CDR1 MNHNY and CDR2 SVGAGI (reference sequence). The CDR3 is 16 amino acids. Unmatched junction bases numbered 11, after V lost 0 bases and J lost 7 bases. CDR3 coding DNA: TGTGCCAGCAGTTACTCAGGCAAAGGGGGCGAAAGTGGCTACACCTTC. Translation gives CASSYSGKGGESGYTF.

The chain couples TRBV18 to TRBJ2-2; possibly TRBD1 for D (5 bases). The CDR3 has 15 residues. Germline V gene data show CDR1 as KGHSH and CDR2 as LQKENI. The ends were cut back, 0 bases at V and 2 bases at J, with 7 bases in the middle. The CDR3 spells CASSPPRGNTGELFF. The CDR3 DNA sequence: TGTGCCAGCTCACCACCTAGGGGAAACACCGGGGAGCTGTTTTTT.

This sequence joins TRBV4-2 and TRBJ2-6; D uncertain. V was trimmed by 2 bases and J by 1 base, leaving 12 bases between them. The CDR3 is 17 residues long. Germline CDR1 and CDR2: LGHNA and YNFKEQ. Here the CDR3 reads CASSQMGIGSGANVLTF. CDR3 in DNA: TGTGCCAGCAGCCAAATGGGAATAGGGTCTGGGGCCAACGTCCTGACTTTC.

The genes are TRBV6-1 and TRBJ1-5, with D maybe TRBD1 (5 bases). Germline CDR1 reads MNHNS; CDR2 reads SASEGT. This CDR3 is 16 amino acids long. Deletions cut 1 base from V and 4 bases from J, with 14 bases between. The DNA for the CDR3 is TGTGCCAGCAGTGAAGATTGGGGCCGGGTTAATCAGCCCCAGCATTTT. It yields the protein CASSEDWGRVNQPQHF.

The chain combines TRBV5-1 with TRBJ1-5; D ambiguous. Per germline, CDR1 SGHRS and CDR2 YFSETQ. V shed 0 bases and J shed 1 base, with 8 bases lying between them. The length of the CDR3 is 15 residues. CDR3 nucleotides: TGCGCCAGCAGCTTGGATGGGAAGAGCAATCAGCCCCAGCATTTT. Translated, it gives CASSLDGKSNQPQHF. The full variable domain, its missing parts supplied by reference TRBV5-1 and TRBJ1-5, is KAGVTQTPRYLIKTRGQQVTLSCSPISGHRSVSWYQQTPGQGLQFLFEYFSETQRNKGNFPGRFSGRQFSNSRSEMNVSTLELGDSALYLCASSLDGKSNQPQHFGDGTRLSIL.

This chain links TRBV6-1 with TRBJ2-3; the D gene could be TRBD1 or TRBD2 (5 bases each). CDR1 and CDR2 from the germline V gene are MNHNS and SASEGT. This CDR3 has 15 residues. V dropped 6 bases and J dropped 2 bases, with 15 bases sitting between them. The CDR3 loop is CASSRDGSYTDTQYF. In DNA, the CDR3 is TGTGCCAGCAGCCGGGACGGATCCTACACAGATACGCAGTATTTT.

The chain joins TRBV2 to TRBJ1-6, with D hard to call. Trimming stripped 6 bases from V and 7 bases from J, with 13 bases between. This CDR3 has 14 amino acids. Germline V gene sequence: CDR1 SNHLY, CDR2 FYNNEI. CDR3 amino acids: CASRDSPRNSPLHF. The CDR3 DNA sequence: TGTGCCAGCAGGGATTCCCCGCGCAATTCACCCCTCCACTTT.